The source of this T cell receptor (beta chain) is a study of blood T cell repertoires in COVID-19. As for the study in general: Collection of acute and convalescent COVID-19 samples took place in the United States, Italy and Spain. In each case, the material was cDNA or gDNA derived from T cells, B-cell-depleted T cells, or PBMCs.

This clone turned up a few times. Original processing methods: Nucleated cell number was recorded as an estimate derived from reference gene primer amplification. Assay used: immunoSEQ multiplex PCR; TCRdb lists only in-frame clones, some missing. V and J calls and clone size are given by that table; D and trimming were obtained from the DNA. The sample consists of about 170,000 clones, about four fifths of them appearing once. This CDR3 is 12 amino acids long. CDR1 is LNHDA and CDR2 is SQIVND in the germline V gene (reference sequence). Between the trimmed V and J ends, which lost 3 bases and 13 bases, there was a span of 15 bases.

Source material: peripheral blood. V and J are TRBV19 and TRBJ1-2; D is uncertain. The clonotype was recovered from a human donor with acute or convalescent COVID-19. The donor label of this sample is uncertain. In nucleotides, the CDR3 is TGTGCCAGTAGTATTGGGGAGACCCAGCTCACCTTC. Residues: CASSIGETQLTF.